This T cell receptor beta chain was sequenced during a study of T cells in Graves' hyperthyroidism and ophthalmopathy. Study results and limitations: Most thyroid-expanded clonotypes above 0.001 were also found in blood.

This clonotype was detected ten times or more. Its antigen is not identified. Researchers amplified the TCR beta CDR3 regions from RNA transcripts. HTBI primers were used for first-round RT-PCR of the TCR CDR3. MiXCR, run by TCRdb on the multiplex PCR reads, gives a single entry per CDR3 protein. Of approximately 150,000 distinct CDR3 sequences in the sample, about 9.4% were seen once. Out of more than 8 ml of fresh peripheral blood came the PBMCs. The CDR3 extends over 16 amino acids. Germline loops: CDR1 SGHVS, CDR2 FNYEAQ. Trimming pared 5 bases from V and 1 base from J, leaving 15 bases between. The rearrangement uses TRBV7-6 and TRBJ2-1; no clear D. The specimen sequenced was blood. The TCR sequence derives from a woman aged 18 to 35 with Graves' hyperthyroidism that later progressed to Graves' ophthalmopathy. In DNA, the CDR3 is TGTGCCAGCAGCCCCTCCGTCGAGACTTCCTACAATGAGCAGTTCTTC. Translated: CASSPSVETSYNEQFF.